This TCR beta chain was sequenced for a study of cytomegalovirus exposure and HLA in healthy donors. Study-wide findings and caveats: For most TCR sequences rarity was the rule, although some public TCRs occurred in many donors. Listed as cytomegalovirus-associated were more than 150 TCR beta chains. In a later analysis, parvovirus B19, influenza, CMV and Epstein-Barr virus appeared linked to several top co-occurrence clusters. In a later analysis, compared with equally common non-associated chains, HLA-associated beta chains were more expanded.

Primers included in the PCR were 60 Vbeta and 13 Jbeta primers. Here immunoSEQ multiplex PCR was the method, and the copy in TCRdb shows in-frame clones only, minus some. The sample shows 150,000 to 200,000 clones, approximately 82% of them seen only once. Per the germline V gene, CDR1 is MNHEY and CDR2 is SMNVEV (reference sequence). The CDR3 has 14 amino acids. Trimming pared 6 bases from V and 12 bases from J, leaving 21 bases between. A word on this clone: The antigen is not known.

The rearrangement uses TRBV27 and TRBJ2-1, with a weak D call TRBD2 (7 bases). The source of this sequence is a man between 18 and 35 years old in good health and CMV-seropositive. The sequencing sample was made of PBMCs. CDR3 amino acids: CASRPLGGQAGQFF. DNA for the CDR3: TGTGCCAGCAGACCCCTGGGGGGGCAGGCCGGGCAGTTCTTC.